Below are 16 T cell receptor beta chains sequenced from a single sample in a study of immune cell composition in non-small cell lung cancer. The method was immunoSEQ multiplex PCR; TCRdb's version includes in-frame clones alone and lacks a portion of them. Among 13,000 to 15,000 clones listed, roughly 74% were seen once. Sequenced input: lung tumor tissue. The source is a human donor with non-small cell lung cancer.

V and J are TRBV7-2 and TRBJ2-3; 8 bases map to TRBD1. Germline V CDR1 and CDR2: SGHTA, FQGNSA. This CDR3 is built from 14 residues. V shed 5 bases, J shed 1 base, and the junction held 2 bases outside the gene matches. CDR3 amino acids: CASSQGARTDTQYF. CDR3 DNA: TGTGCCAGCAGCCAGGGGGCCCGCACAGATACGCAGTATTTT.

The chain links TRBV28 to TRBJ2-5; D gene ambiguous. The CDR3 loop spans 13 amino acids. Germline V CDR1 and CDR2: MDHEN, SYDVKM. Trimming shortened V by 2 bases and J by 9 bases, and 13 bases separated the two germline ends. CDR3 residues: CASSLRSGLPQYF. CDR3 in DNA: TGTGCCAGCAGTTTACGTTCAGGATTGCCCCAGTACTTC. Supplemented by reference TRBV28 and TRBJ2-5, the full variable domain reads DVKVTQSSRYLVKRTGEKVFLECVQDMDHENMFWYRQDPGLGLRLIYFSYDVKMKEKGDIPEGYSVSREKKERFSLILESASTNQTSMYLCASSLRSGLPQYFGPGTRLLVL.

The rearrangement uses TRBV4-3 and TRBJ1-4; D not certain. Germline V gene data show CDR1 as LGHNA and CDR2 as YSLEER. CDR3 length: 15 residues. Trimming took off 0 bases at V and 8 bases at J, with 13 bases between the two ends. In DNA, the CDR3 is TGCGCCAGCAGCCAAGATCTGGAGGGTCGCGAAAAACTGTTTTTT. The encoded protein is CASSQDLEGREKLFF.

The chain employs TRBV7-6 and TRBJ2-1; 9 nucleotides line up with TRBD2. The germline V gene has CDR1 SGHVS and CDR2 FNYEAQ. V lost 5 bases to trimming and J lost 6 bases; unmatched junction nucleotides: 8. The CDR3 contains 15 residues. The CDR3 nucleotides read TGTGCCAGCAGCAACCGGAGGCGGGAGGGCAATGAGCAGTTCTTC. Its translation is CASSNRRREGNEQFF.

The J gene is TRBJ2-1, the V gene TRBV28, with a possible D match to TRBD1 (6 bases). The CDR3 is made up of 14 amino acids. The germline gives CDR1 MDHEN, CDR2 SYDVKM. The V and J ends lost 8 bases and 4 bases respectively, with 15 bases between them. CDR3 in amino acids: CASWTGTNYNEQFF. In DNA form, the CDR3 reads TGTGCCAGCTGGACCGGGACAAATTACAATGAGCAGTTCTTC.

This clone was seen a few times. The chain links TRBV4-2 to TRBJ2-3; 8 bases map to TRBD2. This CDR3 comprises 16 residues. Trimming cost V 4 bases and J 3 bases; bases outside gene matches: 9. Germline CDR1 LGHNA, CDR2 YNFKEQ. The DNA for the CDR3 is TGTGCCAGCAGCCCAGAGCCGGGACTAGTAACAGATACGCAGTATTTT. It specifies CASSPEPGLVTDTQYF.

Judged by abundance, this clone is large. The J gene is TRBJ2-7, the V gene TRBV6-5, with 8 bases that match TRBD2. The V segment lost 8 bases and the J segment 3 bases; nucleotides outside the gene matches: 6. The CDR3 length is 13 residues. Looked up from germline, CDR1 is MNHEY and CDR2 is SVGAGI. This chain's CDR3 is CASRQRESYEQYF. The CDR3 nucleotides are TGTGCCAGCCGGCAGCGGGAGAGCTACGAGCAGTACTTC.

This clone was counted between two and nine times. The chain couples TRBV19 to TRBJ1-2; D unclear. The CDR3 is 12 amino acids. The V end lost 3 bases, the J end lost 5 bases, and 7 bases lay between the germline ends. Germline loops: CDR1 LNHDA, CDR2 SQIVND (reference sequence). The CDR3 here is CASSMRRYGYTF. CDR3 sequence (DNA): TGTGCCAGTAGTATGCGGCGATATGGCTACACCTTC.

V gene TRBV28 combines with J gene TRBJ2-3, with D possibly matching TRBD2 (7 bases). The CDR3 totals 18 residues. CDR1 is MDHEN and CDR2 is SYDVKM in the germline V gene. V was trimmed by 1 base and J by 2 bases, leaving 19 bases between them. The CDR3 sequence: CASSLSPGLGGVTDTQYF. CDR3 sequence (DNA): TGTGCCAGCAGTTTATCGCCGGGGCTAGGGGGGGTCACAGATACGCAGTATTTT.

The sample holds one count of this clone. V usage is TRBV11-1 and J usage is TRBJ2-5, with D hard to call. CDR1 and CDR2 from the germline V gene are SGHAT and FQDESV (reference sequence). V lost 1 base and J 2 bases, leaving 11 bases between the germline ends. The CDR3 covers 15 residues. As DNA, the CDR3 is TGTGCCAGCAGCTTAGGAGTTCACCGACAAGAGACCCAGTACTTC. This sequence encodes CASSLGVHRQETQYF.

This sequence joins TRBV7-9 and TRBJ2-7, with 11 bases matching TRBD1. This CDR3 region has 14 residues. Germline V CDR1 and CDR2: SEHNR, FQNEAQ (reference sequence). The V and J ends lost 5 bases and 5 bases, in that order; junction bases with no gene match: 5. The CDR3 DNA follows: TGTGCCAGCAGCCCCCGGGACAGGGGGGACGAGCAGTACTTC. Its protein product is CASSPRDRGDEQYF.

The V and J genes are TRBV28 and TRBJ1-2; D possibly corresponds to TRBD1 (6 bases). The CDR3 sequence is 14 residues long. Germline lookup yields CDR1 MDHEN and CDR2 SYDVKM. V lost 2 bases and J 8 bases, leaving 15 bases between the germline ends. CDR3 region: CASSLTGGSRGYTF. CDR3 sequence (DNA): TGTGCCAGCAGTTTAACTGGGGGCTCGCGAGGCTACACCTTC.

The sample holds a few counts of this clone. V usage is TRBV6-4 and J usage is TRBJ2-3, with 11 bases matching TRBD2. Germline V gene sequence: CDR1 MRHNA, CDR2 SNTAGT. The junction had 8 bases not matched to a gene; V was cut back by 5 bases and J by 4 bases. The CDR3 sequence is 16 residues long. The CDR3 DNA follows: TGTGCCAGCAGTCCTGAAACTAGCGGGGGTCCAGATACGCAGTATTTT. Amino acid sequence: CASSPETSGGPDTQYF.

This clone has just one count. V gene TRBV15 combines with J gene TRBJ2-7, with D possibly being TRBD2 (5 bases). Germline V gene lookup returns CDR1 LNHNV and CDR2 YYDKDF (reference sequence). The V end lost 0 bases, the J end lost 3 bases, and 15 bases lay between the germline ends. This CDR3 has 16 amino acids. The CDR3 loop is CATSRDRRNTLYEQYF. The CDR3 coding sequence is TGTGCCACCAGCAGAGATCGGAGGAACACCCTCTACGAGCAGTACTTC.

The chain is built from TRBV5-1 and TRBJ1-1; TRBD1 might be the D (6 bases). The germline V gene encodes CDR1 SGHRS and CDR2 YFSETQ. V lost 3 bases to trimming and J lost 1 base, with 7 bases between them. There are 13 residues in the CDR3. The CDR3 spells CASSSQGNTEAFF. The CDR3 region has the DNA TGCGCCAGCAGCTCACAGGGGAACACTGAAGCTTTCTTT.

This chain uses TRBV9 with TRBJ1-1; D unclear. Germline CDR1 reads SGDLS; CDR2 reads YYNGEE. The V end lost 3 bases, the J end lost 0 bases, and 15 bases lay between the germline ends. This CDR3 contains 16 residues. CDR3 region: CASSADVGSLNTEAFF. The CDR3 region has the DNA TGTGCCAGCAGCGCAGATGTGGGGAGTCTGAACACTGAAGCTTTCTTT.